This T cell receptor (beta chain) is from a study of shared clonotypes between healthy human individuals. Selected positively for CCR7 and CD45RO-negative, naive CD8 cells excluded terminally differentiated effector memory CD45RA+ cells. Broader study findings: Larger estimated richness was generally seen in naive subsets than in memory subsets. Some naive CD4 clonotypes, approximately 4.5%, turned up in common across a handful of donors.

The repertoire was sequenced with immunoSEQ multiplex PCR; TCRdb's copy has only in-frame clones and lacks some. The repertoire includes fewer than 1 million clones, 96% of them detected once, and around 0.25% sits in the top ten. Notes on this clone: The antigen is undetermined.

CDR3 size: 16 residues. Germline CDR1 SQVTM, CDR2 ANQGSEA. Trimming cost V 6 bases and J 0 bases, with 18 bases left between them. The gene calls are TRBV29-1 and TRBJ1-3; D uncertain. This sequence was found in a man aged 25 to 40 in good health. Input material: naive CD8+ T cells sorted from blood. The CDR3 region is CSVCSATGVSGNTIYF. CDR3 in DNA: TGCAGCGTCTGCAGTGCAACCGGGGTCTCTGGAAACACCATATATTTT.